This T cell receptor (beta chain) came from a study of Graves' ophthalmopathy and Graves' hyperthyroidism. Amplification from RNA transcripts yielded the TCR beta CDR3 regions. RT-PCR in the first round used HTBI primers; a second-round multiplex PCR followed. TCRdb reanalysed the multiplex PCR reads using MiXCR and keeps one entry per CDR3 protein. Found here are almost 400,000 distinct CDR3 sequences, roughly 18% of them singletons; the top ten hold roughly 1.6%. Germline values: CDR1 SGHAT, CDR2 FQNNGV. The CDR3 covers 14 residues. Between the trimmed V and J ends, which lost 4 bases and 3 bases, there was a span of 12 bases. This clonotype was seen many times.

The sample was peripheral blood. The V and J genes are TRBV11-2 and TRBJ1-1; D is perhaps TRBD1 (6 bases). The sequence was obtained from a woman aged 18-35 years with Graves' ophthalmopathy. The CDR3 sequence is CASSSLQGYTEAFF. In DNA form, the CDR3 reads TGTGCCAGCAGCTCCTTACAGGGTTACACTGAAGCTTTCTTT. Using reference TRBV11-2 and TRBJ1-1 for the parts outside the CDR3, the full variable domain is EAGVAQSPRYKIIEKRQSVAFWCNPISGHATLYWYQQILGQGPKLLIQFQNNGVVDDSQLPKDRFSAERLKGVDSTLKIQPAKLEDSAVYLCASSSLQGYTEAFFGQGTRLTVV.